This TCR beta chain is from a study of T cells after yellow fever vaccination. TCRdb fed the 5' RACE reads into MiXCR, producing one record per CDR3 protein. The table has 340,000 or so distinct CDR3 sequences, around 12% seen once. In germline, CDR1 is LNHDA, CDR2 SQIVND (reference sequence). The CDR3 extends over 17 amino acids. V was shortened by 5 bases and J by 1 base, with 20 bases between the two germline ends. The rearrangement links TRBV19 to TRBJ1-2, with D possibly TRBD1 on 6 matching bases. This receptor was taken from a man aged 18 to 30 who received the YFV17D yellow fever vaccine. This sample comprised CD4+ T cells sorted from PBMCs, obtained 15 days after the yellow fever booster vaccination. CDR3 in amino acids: CASSPRGGAHSNYGYTF. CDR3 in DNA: TGTGCCAGTAGTCCCCGAGGGGGGGCACACAGTAACTATGGCTACACCTTC.